This TCR beta chain was identified in a study of T cell clones after liver transplantation. Germline-derived CDR1 and CDR2 are MNHEY and SMNVEV (reference sequence). The CDR3 is 15 residues long. V dropped 4 bases and J dropped 2 bases, with 9 bases sitting between them. Libraries were prepared by immunoSEQ multiplex PCR; TCRdb keeps only in-frame clonotypes and omits some of them. The sample lists tens of thousands of clones, 90% occurring once. This chain links TRBV27 with TRBJ2-6, with D hard to call. The sequenced sample was CD4+ T cells from blood, obtained before liver transplant. This TCR was sampled from a human donor who received a liver transplant. The CDR3 loop is CASSSSSPGANVLTF. For the CDR3, the DNA is TGTGCCAGCAGTTCCTCGTCACCTGGGGCCAACGTCCTGACTTTC. Based on the CDR3 plus reference TRBV27 and TRBJ2-6, the full variable domain is EAQVTQNPRYLITVTGKKLTVTCSQNMNHEYMSWYRQDPGLGLRQIYYSMNVEVTDKGDVPEGYKVSRKEKRNFPLILESPSPNQTSLYFCASSSSSPGANVLTFGAGSRLTVL.